The rows below give T cell receptor beta chains drawn from one sample of a study of control samples from healthy donors and cancer patients. Profiled with immunoSEQ multiplex PCR; TCRdb holds only in-frame clones, not every one. The table has about 44,000 clones, around 87% seen once. The sequencing input was PBMCs. These receptors came from a woman aged 55 to 70 with lung cancer. Each CDR3 is given with its conserved first and last residue. Each record gives: D gene, J gene, clone size, V gene, CDR3 length, CDR3 DNA, CDR3 protein. A D gene is named only where the DNA matches it firmly. Size values are once, few and many counts, or a class for expanded clones, and some rows have none.

NA | TRBJ2-7 | NA | TRBV6-2/TRBV6-3 | 16 | TGTGCCAGCAGTTACTCAACCCGACAGGTAAACTACGAGCAGTACTTC | CASSYSTRQVNYEQYF
NA | TRBJ1-2 | NA | TRBV10-1 | 13 | TGCGCCAGCAGCGCAGAAGTTGGCCATGGCTACACCTTC | CASSAEVGHGYTF
TRBD1 | TRBJ1-2 | NA | TRBV5-1 | 15 | TGCGCCAGCAGCTCCGGGACAGGGCCGATTTATGGCTACACCTTC | CASSSGTGPIYGYTF
TRBD2 | TRBJ2-1 | NA | TRBV7-2 | 15 | TGTGCCAGCAGCCCGCGGACTAGCTTCGACGATGAGCAGTTCTTC | CASSPRTSFDDEQFF
NA | TRBJ1-4 | NA | TRBV4-2 | 15 | TGTGCCAGCAGCCAAGATAAAGGGCAGCCTGAAAAACTGTTTTTT | CASSQDKGQPEKLFF
NA | TRBJ1-3 | NA | TRBV7-2 | 14 | TGTGCCAGCAGCTTAAGAGGACCTGGAAACACCATATATTTT | CASSLRGPGNTIYF
NA | TRBJ1-3 | NA | TRBV9 | 13 | TGTGCCAGCAGCGCCGGGCCTGGAAACACCATATATTTT | CASSAGPGNTIYF
NA | TRBJ2-7 | NA | TRBV6-1 | 13 | TGTGCCAGCAGTGAAGTGGGAAACTACGAGCAGTACTTC | CASSEVGNYEQYF
NA | TRBJ1-2 | few | TRBV18 | 16 | TGTGCCAGCTCACCAAGTAGCGACAGCCTCTATGGCGGCTACACCTTC | CASSPSSDSLYGGYTF
NA | TRBJ1-2 | NA | TRBV4-3 | 15 | TGCGCCAGCAGCCAAGTTCCTCAGGGTAGCTATGGCTACACCTTC | CASSQVPQGSYGYTF
NA | TRBJ2-7 | NA | TRBV2 | 13 | TGTGCCAGCAATGCATACAGAGAATACGAGCAGTACTTC | CASNAYREYEQYF
NA | TRBJ2-5 | NA | TRBV4-2 | 14 | TGTGCCAGCAGCACGGTGGGAGAGGGGGAGACCCAGTACTTC | CASSTVGEGETQYF
NA | TRBJ2-1 | NA | TRBV7-6 | 15 | TGTGCCAGCAGCTTAGTGGCAGAAAGCTTCAATGAGCAGTTCTTC | CASSLVAESFNEQFF
TRBD2 | TRBJ2-6 | once | TRBV28 | 17 | TGTGCCAGCAGTTCGACTAGCGGGATATTCGGGGCCAACGTCCTGACTTTC | CASSSTSGIFGANVLTF
NA | TRBJ2-2 | once | TRBV30 | 16 | TGTGCCTGGAGTTCCCGAATGGGGGGCGACCCCGGGGAGCTGTTTTTT | CAWSSRMGGDPGELFF
NA | TRBJ1-2 | NA | TRBV16 | 12 | TGTGCCAGCAGCCTACAGAACTATGGCTACACCTTC | CASSLQNYGYTF
NA | TRBJ1-5 | NA | TRBV10-3 | 13 | TGTGCCATCAGTGGGGGTTGGGATCAGCCCCAGCATTTT | CAISGGWDQPQHF
NA | TRBJ1-2 | NA | TRBV2 | 14 | TGTGCCAGCAGTGAAAGGGGACGGAACTATGGCTACACCTTC | CASSERGRNYGYTF
TRBD2 | TRBJ2-3 | NA | TRBV7-9 | 14 | TGTGCCAGCTTCACGAGCGGGGGACCAGATACGCAGTATTTT | CASFTSGGPDTQYF
NA | TRBJ2-2 | NA | TRBV4-3 | 16 | TGCGCCAGCAGCCAAGTGAGCTATCGGGACACCGGGGAGCTGTTTTTT | CASSQVSYRDTGELFF
TRBD1 | TRBJ1-3 | NA | TRBV5-5 | 18 | TGTGCCAGCAGCTTGGCCCTGACAGGGTGGGTCTCTGGAAACACCATATATTTT | CASSLALTGWVSGNTIYF
NA | TRBJ1-5 | NA | TRBV30 | 14 | TGTGCCTGGAGCGGGGGGGTGGGGTATCAGCCCCAGCATTTT | CAWSGGVGYQPQHF
TRBD1 | TRBJ2-7 | NA | TRBV4-3 | 15 | TGCGCCAGCAGCCAAGAAGGGACAGGGTACAACGAGCAGTACTTC | CASSQEGTGYNEQYF
TRBD1 | TRBJ2-1 | NA | TRBV6-2/TRBV6-3 | 19 | TGTGCCAGCAGTTACTCCGGGTGGCAGCGCGGGACAGGGTCTAATGAGCAGTTCTTC | CASSYSGWQRGTGSNEQFF
NA | TRBJ1-2 | NA | TRBV7-2 | 13 | TGTGCCAGCAGCTTAGCGGGGAGGGGAGGCTACACCTTC | CASSLAGRGGYTF
TRBD2 | TRBJ2-7 | NA | TRBV4-1 | 14 | TGCGCCAGCAGTCCCAGCGGGAGCTCCTACGAGCAGTACTTC | CASSPSGSSYEQYF
NA | TRBJ1-1 | once | TRBV27 | 13 | TGTGCCAGCAGACGGGGGTACGACACTGAAGCTTTCTTT | CASRRGYDTEAFF
NA | TRBJ2-1 | NA | TRBV19 | 14 | TGTGCCAGTAGCCACAAAAGCTCCTACAATGAGCAGTTCTTC | CASSHKSSYNEQFF
NA | TRBJ1-4 | NA | TRBV12-3/TRBV12-4 | 13 | TGTGCCAGCGGGGAGGGGGTGTGGGAAAAACTGTTTTTT | CASGEGVWEKLFF
NA | TRBJ1-5 | NA | TRBV10-2 | 11 | TGCGCCAGCAGTGAGTCGGGGCCCCAGCATTTT | CASSESGPQHF
NA | TRBJ2-7 | NA | TRBV10-3 | 15 | TGTGCCATCAGTGAGACCGGGACCGCCTCCTACGAGCAGTACTTC | CAISETGTASYEQYF
NA | TRBJ1-6 | NA | TRBV9 | 14 | TGTGCCAGCAGCGTAGGCAGGACCAATTCACCCCTCCACTTT | CASSVGRTNSPLHF
NA | TRBJ1-1 | NA | TRBV5-4 | 16 | TGTGCCAGCAGCTTGGAACCGGGACAAGAGAACACTGAAGCTTTCTTT | CASSLEPGQENTEAFF
NA | TRBJ1-1 | NA | TRBV23-1 | 15 | TGCGCCAGCAGTCAGACCCTCTTACGAGACACTGAAGCTTTCTTT | CASSQTLLRDTEAFF
NA | TRBJ1-2 | NA | TRBV3-1/TRBV3-2 | 14 | TGTGCCAGCAGCCCTAGGACTGCCGAGAAAGGCTACACCTTC | CASSPRTAEKGYTF
NA | TRBJ1-4 | NA | TRBV4-1 | 18 | TGCGCCAGCAGCCAAGTTCCTCGGGACACAGCAACTAATGAAAAACTGTTTTTT | CASSQVPRDTATNEKLFF
NA | TRBJ2-7 | NA | TRBV7-9 | 15 | TGTGCCAGCAGCTTAGGTGGGGGGAAGCTATACGAGCAGTACTTC | CASSLGGGKLYEQYF
TRBD1 | TRBJ1-1 | NA | TRBV7-9 | 13 | TGTGCCAGCAGCTTAGGAGGGGGCTATGGAGCTTTCTTT | CASSLGGGYGAFF
NA | TRBJ1-6 | NA | TRBV6-5 | 14 | TGTGCCAGCACAGAAGAATTCTCCGGTTCACCCCTCCACTTT | CASTEEFSGSPLHF
TRBD1 | TRBJ1-4 | NA | TRBV4-3 | 18 | TGCGCCAGCAGCCCCCGACAGGGACGGTATACAACTAATGAAAAACTGTTTTTT | CASSPRQGRYTTNEKLFF
TRBD2 | TRBJ2-1 | few | TRBV24-1 | 15 | TGTGCCACGGGTAGCGGGGCGAGATCCTACAATGAGCAGTTCTTC | CATGSGARSYNEQFF
NA | TRBJ2-5 | NA | TRBV5-1 | 13 | TGCGCCAGCAGCTTGGCCCGGGAAGAGACCCAGTACTTC | CASSLAREETQYF
NA | TRBJ2-7 | NA | TRBV7-2 | 12 | TGTGCCAGCAGCTCCGATGGGGACGAGCAGTACTTC | CASSSDGDEQYF
NA | TRBJ1-3 | NA | TRBV25-1 | 11 | TGTGCCAGTGGATCTGGAAACACCATATATTTT | CASGSGNTIYF
NA | TRBJ1-5 | NA | TRBV6-2/TRBV6-3 | 14 | TGTGCCAGCAGTTACGGCGGGGTTGGGCAGCCCCAGCATTTT | CASSYGGVGQPQHF
TRBD2 | TRBJ2-7 | NA | TRBV29-1 | 15 | TGCAGCGTCGAACTCCGAGCGGGAGCCCCCTACGAGCAGTACTTC | CSVELRAGAPYEQYF
TRBD1 | TRBJ2-4 | NA | TRBV29-1 | 13 | TGCAGCGTTACCGCCGGGCAGGGGGACATTCAGTACTTC | CSVTAGQGDIQYF
NA | TRBJ2-2 | NA | TRBV11-3 | 13 | TGTGCCAGCAGCTTTGGGAACACCGGGGAGCTGTTTTTT | CASSFGNTGELFF
TRBD1 | TRBJ2-1 | NA | TRBV5-1 | 14 | TGCGCCAGCAGCTTGGAGGGGGCTGGTAATGAGCAGTTCTTC | CASSLEGAGNEQFF